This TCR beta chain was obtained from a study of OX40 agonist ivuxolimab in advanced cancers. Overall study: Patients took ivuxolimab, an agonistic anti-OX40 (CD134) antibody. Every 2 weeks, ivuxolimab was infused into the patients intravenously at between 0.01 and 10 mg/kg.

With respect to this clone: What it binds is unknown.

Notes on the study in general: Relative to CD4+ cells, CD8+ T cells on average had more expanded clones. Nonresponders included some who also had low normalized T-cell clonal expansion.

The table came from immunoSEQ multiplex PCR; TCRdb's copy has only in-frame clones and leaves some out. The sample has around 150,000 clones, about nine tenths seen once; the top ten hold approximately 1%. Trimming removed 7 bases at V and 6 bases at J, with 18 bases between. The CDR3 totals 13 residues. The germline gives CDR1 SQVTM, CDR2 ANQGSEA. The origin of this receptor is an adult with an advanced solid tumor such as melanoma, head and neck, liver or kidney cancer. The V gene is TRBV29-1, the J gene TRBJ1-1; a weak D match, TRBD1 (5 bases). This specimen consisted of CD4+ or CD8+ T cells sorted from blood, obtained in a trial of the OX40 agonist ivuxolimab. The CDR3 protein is CSAQGPGGAEAFF. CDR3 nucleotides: TGCAGCGCCCAAGGACCCGGAGGGGCTGAAGCTTTCTTT.